This T cell receptor beta chain was sequenced in a study of cytomegalovirus exposure and HLA in healthy donors. Germline CDR1 SGHDT, CDR2 YYEEEE. This CDR3 is built from 16 residues. V shed 2 bases, J shed 6 bases, and the junction held 10 bases outside the gene matches. Healthy bone marrow donors made up the cohort. PCR involved 60 Vbeta and 13 Jbeta primers. Profiling relied on immunoSEQ multiplex PCR, and the TCRdb table lists in-frame clones only, not all of them. The sample data list over 80,000 clones. Sequencing was carried out using PBMCs. This sequence originates from a girl aged 10 to 17 in good health and CMV-seropositive. The genes are TRBV5-6 and TRBJ2-3; 9 bases fit TRBD1. CDR3 amino acids: CASSFKTGGSSDTQYF. In DNA form, the CDR3 reads TGTGCCAGCAGCTTTAAGACAGGGGGAAGCAGCGATACGCAGTATTTT.